This T cell receptor (beta chain) was sequenced in a study of read filtering for tumor transcriptome and immune sequencing. This CDR3 is built from 13 residues. V gave up 3 bases and J gave up 6 bases, with 9 bases separating them. CDR1 is LNHDA, CDR2 SQIVND, per germline (reference sequence). Molecular barcoded adaptors covering alpha/delta and beta/gamma chains were used on 400 ng RNA. One entry per CDR3 protein, called by TCRdb with MiXCR from the reads. In the table there are roughly 130,000 distinct CDR3 sequences, approximately 13% of which are singletons. This clonotype has at least ten counts.

Material: a population of CD138-negative cells sorted from bone marrow. The rearrangement links TRBV19 to TRBJ2-1; possible D gene TRBD1, 6 bases. The TCR originated in a donor aged 40 or over with multiple myeloma. For the CDR3, the DNA is TGTGCCAGTAGTATTTTGGGGGCCAATGAGCAGTTCTTC. Its translation is CASSILGANEQFF.